Each of the 5 T cell receptor beta chains below was sequenced from the same sample in a study of regulatory T cells in long-lasting Graves disease. The sample's time point: persistent/refractory GD, antithyroid drugs over 5 years with positive TRAb. Construction of the TCR library relied on RNA isolated from PBMCs. Arm-PCR of CDR3 regions and iRepertoire HTBI primers were the basis on which TCR beta libraries were built. TCRdb called the multiplex PCR reads again in MiXCR, with one record for every CDR3 protein. Here the sample spans about 660,000 distinct CDR3 sequences, around 30% being singletons. The material sequenced was peripheral blood mononuclear cells (PBMCs), taken when the disease was refractory, from a patient treated with antithyroid drugs. The receptors were sampled from a female donor with Graves disease.

The chain is built from TRBV10-1 and TRBJ2-5; no definite D call. The CDR3 length is 12 residues. Trimming left V 9 bases short and J 5 bases short, with 13 bases between. CDR1 is WNHNN, CDR2 SYGVQD, per germline (reference sequence). The CDR3 here is CASPSLGETQYF. The CDR3 coding sequence is TGCGCCAGTCCCAGCCTCGGGGAGACCCAGTACTTC.

V usage is TRBV6-9 and J usage is TRBJ2-7; D may be TRBD1 (5 bases). The V and J ends lost 4 bases and 2 bases respectively, with 15 bases between them. Germline lookup yields CDR1 MNHGY and CDR2 SVAAGI. This CDR3 contains 15 residues. CDR3 amino acids: CASSSPRVIPYEQYF. The CDR3 bases are TGTGCCAGCAGTTCCCCCAGGGTCATCCCCTACGAGCAGTACTTC.

In its sample, this clonotype was seen a few times. V usage is TRBV6-1 and J usage is TRBJ2-7; maybe TRBD1 (5 bases). The CDR3 runs 13 residues. The germline V and J ends were trimmed by 6 bases and 2 bases, with 11 bases remaining between them. Germline CDR1 is MNHNS and CDR2 is SASEGT. The CDR3 spells CASRDTWTYEQYF. In DNA, the CDR3 is TGTGCCAGCAGGGACACTTGGACCTACGAGCAGTACTTC.

This clonotype was recorded a few times. The chain uses TRBV15 and TRBJ2-2; 8 bases fit TRBD2. Trimming took 1 base from V and 6 from J; bases not matched to a gene: 7. Germline assignment: CDR1 LNHNV and CDR2 YYDKDF (reference sequence). This CDR3 is 16 amino acids long. The DNA for the CDR3 is TGTGCCACCAGCAGAGGGGTCGGGAGGGCCGCCGGGGAGCTGTTTTTT. This codes for CATSRGVGRAAGELFF.

V and J are TRBV12-3 or TRBV12-4 and TRBJ1-3; D gene ambiguous. V was cut by 5 bases and J by 8 bases, with 7 bases left in between. The CDR3 sequence is 11 residues long. CDR3 DNA: TGTGCCAGCAGTCCCAGTTACACCATATATTTT. As protein: CASSPSYTIYF.